A selection of T cell receptor beta chains follows, all from one sample in a study of blood T cell repertoires in COVID-19. Libraries were prepared by immunoSEQ multiplex PCR; TCRdb keeps only in-frame clonotypes and omits some of them. The data contain about 280,000 clones, under 95% of them singletons. Sequenced sample: PBMCs or T cells enriched from blood (not recorded which). The receptors come from a man aged 35-49 years who had been exposed to COVID-19. CDR3s include the opening cysteine and the closing phenylalanine or tryptophan. Fields, in order: J gene, V gene, D gene, clone size, CDR3 protein, CDR3 DNA. The D gene is left open where the match is weak. Expanded clones are given a class, and other clones once, few, many or no size at all.

>TRBJ2-1|TRBV7-6|NA|NA
CASSLNTDEQFF
TGTGCCAGCAGCTTAAATACGGATGAGCAGTTCTTC
>TRBJ2-1|TRBV11-2|NA|NA
CASSMTKNEQFF
TGTGCCAGCAGCATGACTAAGAATGAGCAGTTCTTC
>TRBJ1-3|TRBV5-1|NA|NA
CASSLETISGNTIYF
TGCGCCAGCAGCTTGGAGACAATCTCTGGAAACACCATATATTTT
>TRBJ2-7|TRBV30|TRBD1|NA
CAWNRDRSPYEQYF
TGTGCCTGGAACCGGGACAGGTCTCCCTACGAGCAGTACTTC
>TRBJ1-5|TRBV29-1|NA|NA
CSASLSNQPQHF
TGCAGCGCATCACTTAGCAATCAGCCCCAGCATTTT
>TRBJ2-1|TRBV5-1|NA|NA
CASDLAPPYNEQFF
TGCGCCAGCGACCTAGCGCCACCCTACAATGAGCAGTTCTTC
>TRBJ1-3|TRBV7-2|NA|once
CASSLAGSGGNTIYF
TGTGCCAGCAGCTTAGCGGGCTCGGGGGGAAACACCATATATTTT
>TRBJ2-2|TRBV9|NA|NA
CASSPPLAQNTGELFF
TGTGCCAGCAGCCCCCCTTTAGCGCAAAACACCGGGGAGCTGTTTTTT
>TRBJ2-7|TRBV25-1|TRBD2|once
CASKVAGDYEQYF
TGTGCCAGCAAAGTAGCGGGAGACTACGAGCAGTACTTC
>TRBJ2-1|TRBV9|TRBD2|once
CASSQRGGRPNEQFF
TGTGCCAGCAGCCAACGGGGCGGGAGGCCTAATGAGCAGTTCTTC
>TRBJ2-2|TRBV3-1/TRBV3-2|TRBD2|NA
CASSQRLAGRRWESGELFF
TGTGCCAGCAGCCAAAGGCTAGCGGGCAGACGATGGGAATCCGGGGAGCTGTTTTTT
>TRBJ2-7|TRBV6-5|NA|NA
CASSYAGQVTYEQYF
TGTGCCAGCAGTTACGCTGGACAAGTAACCTACGAGCAGTACTTC
>TRBJ2-7|TRBV27|TRBD1|few
CASRELGTGLWYEQYF
TGTGCCAGCAGGGAACTAGGGACAGGGTTGTGGTACGAGCAGTACTTC
>TRBJ2-2|TRBV9|TRBD2|NA
CASSTPGLAGEGGELFF
TGTGCCAGCAGCACCCCGGGACTAGCGGGCGAAGGCGGGGAGCTGTTTTTT
>TRBJ2-5|TRBV9|NA|NA
CASSVAIREPQETQYF
TGTGCCAGCAGCGTAGCTATCAGGGAACCTCAAGAGACCCAGTACTTC
>TRBJ2-1|TRBV9|NA|NA
CASSVASGGKNEQFF
TGTGCCAGCAGCGTAGCGTCAGGGGGGAAAAATGAGCAGTTCTTC
>TRBJ1-1|TRBV7-9|NA|once
CASSRLPDRTQGTEAFF
TGTGCCAGCAGCCGTCTCCCCGACAGGACCCAAGGCACTGAAGCTTTCTTT
>TRBJ2-1|TRBV28|NA|NA
CASSLGTRWVDEQFF
TGTGCCAGCAGTCTAGGGACACGTTGGGTCGATGAGCAGTTCTTC
>TRBJ1-1|TRBV9|NA|once
CASSVTGRTEAFF
TGTGCCAGCAGCGTAACAGGGCGCACTGAAGCTTTCTTT
>TRBJ2-2|TRBV2|NA|NA
CASMSRGSTGELFF
TGTGCCAGCATGTCAAGGGGGAGCACCGGGGAGCTGTTTTTT
>TRBJ1-6|TRBV27|TRBD1|NA
CASRRQGAYNSPLHF
TGTGCCAGCAGACGACAGGGGGCGTATAATTCACCCCTCCACTTT
>TRBJ2-1|TRBV19|TRBD2|NA
CASSIALAGGAYNEQFF
TGTGCCAGTAGTATAGCACTAGCGGGAGGTGCCTACAATGAGCAGTTCTTC
>TRBJ1-3|TRBV28|NA|NA
CASSPTYRVSGNTIYF
TGTGCCAGCAGTCCCACCTACAGGGTCTCAGGAAACACCATATATTTT
>TRBJ2-7|TRBV5-1|TRBD1|NA
CASSTWTGEYEQYF
TGCGCCAGCAGCACGTGGACAGGGGAGTACGAGCAGTACTTC
>TRBJ2-3|TRBV5-1|NA|NA
CASSPHREADTQYF
TGCGCCAGCAGCCCCCATAGAGAGGCAGATACGCAGTATTTT
>TRBJ1-1|TRBV7-6|TRBD1|NA
CASTRDRNTEAFF
TGTGCCAGTACAAGGGACAGAAACACTGAAGCTTTCTTT
>TRBJ2-1|TRBV5-6|NA|once
CASSLEFSSYNEQFF
TGTGCCAGCAGCTTGGAGTTTAGCTCCTACAATGAGCAGTTCTTC